The source of this T cell receptor (beta chain) is a study of beta chain features in type 1 diabetes (dated by TCRdb to the late 2010s). Looking at the study overall: No differences in mean age, gender distribution, total cell number or subset yield were found between patients and healthy donors. A total of roughly 100 million sorted cells were examined across all samples, and the number of cells per subset was strongly correlated with RNA yield. The study compared the TCRB repertoires of sorted circulating CD4+ T cell subsets in recently diagnosed type 1 diabetes patients with those in matched healthy donors. Whereas all 30 or so donors provided naive and central memory subsets, regulatory and stem cell-like memory subsets were isolated from just 8 patients and about 8 healthy donors. General study outcomes and caveats: Because the HLA sub-analyses included only small numbers of individuals, any influence of HLA type on TCRB rearrangement was left unresolved. At VDJ recombination sites, type 1 diabetes patients had fewer insertions and more deleted nucleotides, which implies abnormalities in thymic rearrangement. Because cDNA was sequenced instead of genomic DNA, activated cells with high expression could be over-represented, although the groups did not differ in activation or CD3 levels. In all four CD4+ subsets, TCRB CDR3 length was moderately but significantly shorter in type 1 diabetes patients. Naive, central memory and regulatory TCRB repertoires appeared more similar among patients than among healthy donors. PCR may preferentially amplify shorter templates, but because patient and control samples were amplified and corrected together, any resulting skew would affect both groups equally.

Reading from cysteine to phenylalanine, the CDR3 counts 13 amino acids. Of the read, only the CDR3 DNA is kept; its 39 bases are in frame from base 1. Clipping removes 6 bases from V and 7 bases from J, with 3 as the unmatched junction base count. CDR1 and CDR2 are read off the germline V gene as MNHNS and SASEGT. From each donor, a single peripheral blood sample of about 100 mL on average was drawn into heparinised tubes. A BD FACSAria II was used to sort naive, central memory, regulatory and stem cell-like memory CD4+ T cells with a panel that included CD45RO, CCR7, CD25, CD127, CD95 and CD27. Purity was above 95% for every sorted population. PBMCs were isolated immediately by Lymphoprep density gradient centrifugation and stained directly without culture. To minimize batch effects, samples were stained and sorted in pairs, one healthy donor with one patient per experiment. This clone turned up a few times. What this receptor recognizes is not known. Within one base of it there is no much larger clone, and no base qualities were kept.

All of the isolated RNA was reverse transcribed with the High Capacity cDNA Reverse Transcription Kit, so expressed TCRB transcripts were sequenced. Naive, central memory and regulatory T cell samples underwent deep immunoSEQ sequencing, averaging roughly 3.4 million total reads per sample. Sorted cells were lysed in RLT buffer, and RNA was extracted using DNase-treated RNeasy Micro or Mini kits according to cell number. To prevent cross-contamination, each cell subset was processed individually, whereas patient and healthy donor samples were processed jointly. Using the immunoSEQ multiplex PCR, TCRB sequences were amplified from cDNA into 87-bp fragments spanning the CDR3 region. The amplicons were sequenced using the Illumina HiSeq platform. Turning to the authors' computational methods: PCR bias was computationally corrected using synthetic template baselines, reads within Hamming distance 2 were collapsed, and singletons that could not be merged were discarded. Reads were aligned against IMGT to assign V, D and J genes, CDR3 length and insertions or deletions at six rearrangement sites. Clonotype counts were normalized to sorted cell number within each subset before computing true diversity and Gini coefficients with the tcR R package. Repertoire sharing was quantified using the overlap coefficient calculated on TCRB nucleotide sequences. TCRdb took over this immuneACCESS table, retaining in-frame rearrangements with V and J assigned. Such tables are incomplete; in checked studies, under half of the missing clones stem from an unresolved V gene, and the remainder is unexplained. That table is the source of V, J and clone size, and D and trimming were worked out from the DNA. This sample lists 85,000 to 110,000 clones; under 30% were detected once. The ten largest clones capture 0.5% to 0.55% of the sample.

This TCR was sampled from a woman in her late teens or twenties with type 1 diabetes. Sequencing was carried out using central memory CD4+ T cells from blood. The V and J segments used are TRBV6-1 and TRBJ1-4; 9 nucleotides in the junction match TRBD1. The encoded CDR3 is CASRGTGREKLFF. The nucleotides read TGTGCCAGCAGGGGGACAGGGCGTGAAAAACTGTTTTTT.